This is a list of T cell receptor beta chains from one sample in a study of T cell responses to AZD1222 COVID-19 vaccine. Measured with immunoSEQ multiplex PCR; TCRdb has only the in-frame clones, and not every one. The profile covers tens of thousands of clones, with 90% appearing a single time and about two fifths taken by the ten largest. Sample: peripheral blood, taken 28 days after the second AZD1222 dose. The receptors shown here come from an adult who received the AZD1222 COVID-19 vaccine. Each CDR3 is given with its conserved first and last residue. A D gene is named only where the DNA matches it firmly. Size is omitted from some rows. Given values are once, few, many or a class for expanded clones.

J gene: TRBJ2-7; V gene: TRBV7-6; clone size: -; D gene: TRBD2; CDR3 DNA: TGTGCCAGCAGCTTAAGGGCAGCGGGGGAGCAGTACTTC; CDR3 protein: CASSLRAAGEQYF
J gene: TRBJ2-1; V gene: TRBV7-6; clone size: -; D gene: -; CDR3 DNA: TGTGCCAGCAGCTTAGCGGTCTCCTACAATGAGCAGTTCTTC; CDR3 protein: CASSLAVSYNEQFF
J gene: TRBJ1-3; V gene: TRBV19; clone size: -; D gene: TRBD1; CDR3 DNA: TGTGCCAGTAGTGTCCCCTCGGGACAGCTTTCTTCTGGAAACACCATATATTTT; CDR3 protein: CASSVPSGQLSSGNTIYF
J gene: TRBJ2-5; V gene: TRBV21-1; clone size: -; D gene: -; CDR3 DNA: TGTGCCAGCAAGCGACAGAGGACCCAGTACTTC; CDR3 protein: CASKRQRTQYF
J gene: TRBJ2-7; V gene: TRBV7-2; clone size: -; D gene: -; CDR3 DNA: TGTGCCAGCAGCTTAGGCCCCTTAGCGGTGACTACCTACGAGCAGTACTTC; CDR3 protein: CASSLGPLAVTTYEQYF
J gene: TRBJ2-3; V gene: TRBV24-1; clone size: -; D gene: -; CDR3 DNA: TGTGCCACCAGTTTAGGGGGGCCGTCAGATACGCAGTATTTT; CDR3 protein: CATSLGGPSDTQYF
J gene: TRBJ1-4; V gene: TRBV14; clone size: -; D gene: -; CDR3 DNA: TGTGCCAGCAGCCAAGATTTGCGCCCAGGAGGTGAAAAACTGTTTTTT; CDR3 protein: CASSQDLRPGGEKLFF
J gene: TRBJ1-2; V gene: TRBV18; clone size: once; D gene: -; CDR3 DNA: TGTGCCAGCTCACCACCCGGGCCCCTGACCTTC; CDR3 protein: CASSPPGPLTF
J gene: TRBJ2-1; V gene: TRBV11-3; clone size: few; D gene: TRBD1; CDR3 DNA: TGTGCCAGCAGCCGAGGGGGCGTTGGGAATGAGCAGTTCTTC; CDR3 protein: CASSRGGVGNEQFF
J gene: TRBJ1-2; V gene: TRBV6-5; clone size: -; D gene: -; CDR3 DNA: TGTGCCAGCAGTAACGCCTATGGCTACACCTTC; CDR3 protein: CASSNAYGYTF
J gene: TRBJ1-1; V gene: TRBV3-1/TRBV3-2; clone size: -; D gene: TRBD1; CDR3 DNA: TGTGCCAGCAGACAGACAGGGGAACAAGGTACTGAAGCTTTCTTT; CDR3 protein: CASRQTGEQGTEAFF
J gene: TRBJ1-6; V gene: TRBV6-2/TRBV6-3; clone size: -; D gene: -; CDR3 DNA: TGTGCCAGCAGTCGGGGACCAAATTCACCCCTCCACTTT; CDR3 protein: CASSRGPNSPLHF
J gene: TRBJ1-6; V gene: TRBV12-3/TRBV12-4; clone size: -; D gene: -; CDR3 DNA: TGTGCCAGCCGGCCACGGGATTCACCCCTCCACTTT; CDR3 protein: CASRPRDSPLHF
J gene: TRBJ1-5; V gene: TRBV25-1; clone size: once; D gene: TRBD1; CDR3 DNA: TGTGCCAGCGCCCACCCGGACAGGGCTCTTTGCAATCAGCCCCAGCATTTT; CDR3 protein: CASAHPDRALCNQPQHF
J gene: TRBJ1-6; V gene: TRBV11-2; clone size: -; D gene: -; CDR3 DNA: TGTGCCAGCAGCTTACTGGGGACGAATTCACCCCTCCACTTT; CDR3 protein: CASSLLGTNSPLHF
J gene: TRBJ2-7; V gene: TRBV6-2/TRBV6-3; clone size: -; D gene: -; CDR3 DNA: TGTGCCAGCAGTTCCTTCGGACTGGGAGAGCAGTACTTC; CDR3 protein: CASSSFGLGEQYF
J gene: TRBJ1-2; V gene: TRBV7-2; clone size: -; D gene: -; CDR3 DNA: TGTGCCAGCAGCAGGACCGTCGGAAACTATGGCTACACCTTC; CDR3 protein: CASSRTVGNYGYTF
J gene: TRBJ1-1; V gene: TRBV10-2; clone size: -; D gene: -; CDR3 DNA: TGCGCCAGGTCCCTCAAAGAGGACACTGAAGCTTTCTTT; CDR3 protein: CARSLKEDTEAFF
J gene: TRBJ2-5; V gene: TRBV9; clone size: -; D gene: -; CDR3 DNA: TGTGCCAGCAGCGTTTCCTTTGATCCCCAAGAGACCCAGTACTTC; CDR3 protein: CASSVSFDPQETQYF
J gene: TRBJ1-4; V gene: TRBV9; clone size: -; D gene: -; CDR3 DNA: TGTGCCAGCAGCGTGGGGGGTACTAATGAAAAACTGTTTTTT; CDR3 protein: CASSVGGTNEKLFF
J gene: TRBJ2-2; V gene: TRBV6-2/TRBV6-3; clone size: -; D gene: -; CDR3 DNA: TGTGCCAGCAGCCCCGGGACACCGACCGGGGAGCTGTTTTTT; CDR3 protein: CASSPGTPTGELFF
J gene: TRBJ1-2; V gene: TRBV6-4; clone size: -; D gene: -; CDR3 DNA: TGTGCCAGCGCGCCTTCACAGGGATCGTACTATGGCTACACCTTC; CDR3 protein: CASAPSQGSYYGYTF
J gene: TRBJ2-1; V gene: TRBV7-6; clone size: -; D gene: -; CDR3 DNA: TGTGCCAGCAGCCCCCAGGGGCCCAATGAGCAGTTCTTC; CDR3 protein: CASSPQGPNEQFF
J gene: TRBJ2-2; V gene: TRBV5-4; clone size: -; D gene: -; CDR3 DNA: TGTGCCAGCACCCCGCAGGGGCCAGACACCGGGGAGCTGTTTTTT; CDR3 protein: CASTPQGPDTGELFF
J gene: TRBJ1-2; V gene: TRBV5-1; clone size: -; D gene: TRBD1; CDR3 DNA: TGCGCCAGCAGCCCCGGACAGGGGCTTGGCTACACCTTC; CDR3 protein: CASSPGQGLGYTF
J gene: TRBJ1-2; V gene: TRBV11-2; clone size: -; D gene: -; CDR3 DNA: TGTGCCAGCAGCTTAGACCTAGCCTATGGCTACACCTTC; CDR3 protein: CASSLDLAYGYTF
J gene: TRBJ2-5; V gene: TRBV30; clone size: -; D gene: -; CDR3 DNA: TGTGCCTGGAGTGCGTCGGGAGCGGAGACCCAGTACTTC; CDR3 protein: CAWSASGAETQYF
J gene: TRBJ2-7; V gene: TRBV5-4; clone size: -; D gene: -; CDR3 DNA: TGTGCCAGCAGCTTGGTTTCTGATGAGCAGTACTTC; CDR3 protein: CASSLVSDEQYF
J gene: TRBJ1-1; V gene: TRBV12-3/TRBV12-4; clone size: once; D gene: -; CDR3 DNA: TGTGCCAGCAGTCCCGGGCCCTCAAGGGAAGCTTTCTTT; CDR3 protein: CASSPGPSREAFF
J gene: TRBJ2-7; V gene: TRBV15; clone size: -; D gene: -; CDR3 DNA: TGTGCCACCAGCAGAGAGGGGTACGAGCAGTACTTC; CDR3 protein: CATSREGYEQYF
J gene: TRBJ2-7; V gene: TRBV6-5; clone size: -; D gene: -; CDR3 DNA: TGTGCCAGCTTGGCGTCGTCCTACGAGCAGTACTTC; CDR3 protein: CASLASSYEQYF
J gene: TRBJ1-4; V gene: TRBV2; clone size: -; D gene: -; CDR3 DNA: TGTGCCAGCAGTGAACGGGGGGCGATGGCGGGTAATGAAAAACTGTTTTTT; CDR3 protein: CASSERGAMAGNEKLFF
J gene: TRBJ1-5; V gene: TRBV20-1; clone size: -; D gene: -; CDR3 DNA: TGCAGTGCTAGTTGGCAGGTCAATCAGCCCCAGCATTTT; CDR3 protein: CSASWQVNQPQHF
J gene: TRBJ1-2; V gene: TRBV12-3/TRBV12-4; clone size: -; D gene: -; CDR3 DNA: TGTGCCAGCAGCGGACTCTATGGCTACACCTTC; CDR3 protein: CASSGLYGYTF
J gene: TRBJ1-2; V gene: TRBV12-3/TRBV12-4; clone size: -; D gene: -; CDR3 DNA: TGTGCCAGCGCCGGGGCTTTAAAATATGGCTACACCTTC; CDR3 protein: CASAGALKYGYTF
J gene: TRBJ1-4; V gene: TRBV2; clone size: -; D gene: -; CDR3 DNA: TGTGCCAGCAAGGGGGATACAACTAATGAAAAACTGTTTTTT; CDR3 protein: CASKGDTTNEKLFF
J gene: TRBJ2-7; V gene: TRBV27; clone size: -; D gene: TRBD1; CDR3 DNA: TGTGCCAGCAGTTCTCAGGGGGCAGTGACCTACGAGCAGTACTTC; CDR3 protein: CASSSQGAVTYEQYF
J gene: TRBJ1-1; V gene: TRBV29-1; clone size: -; D gene: -; CDR3 DNA: TGCAGCGTTGTATGGCAGGTGAACACTGAAGCTTTCTTT; CDR3 protein: CSVVWQVNTEAFF
J gene: TRBJ2-2; V gene: TRBV19; clone size: -; D gene: TRBD2; CDR3 DNA: TGTGCCAGTAGCCCGACTAGCGGGGGGCCATCCGGGGAGCTGTTTTTT; CDR3 protein: CASSPTSGGPSGELFF
J gene: TRBJ2-7; V gene: TRBV7-9; clone size: once; D gene: -; CDR3 DNA: TGTGCCAGCAGCTTAGTAGAGGAGTCCTACGAGCAGTACTTC; CDR3 protein: CASSLVEESYEQYF
J gene: TRBJ1-1; V gene: TRBV12-3/TRBV12-4; clone size: -; D gene: -; CDR3 DNA: TGTGCCAGCTCAACTAGCGGGGGGACTGAAGCTTTCTTT; CDR3 protein: CASSTSGGTEAFF
J gene: TRBJ1-2; V gene: TRBV19; clone size: -; D gene: -; CDR3 DNA: TGTGCCACCTCCCTAAACGGGGAGTATGGCTACACCTTC; CDR3 protein: CATSLNGEYGYTF
J gene: TRBJ1-5; V gene: TRBV27; clone size: -; D gene: -; CDR3 DNA: TGTGCCAGCAGTTTGGGAGGGGTGAATCAGCCCCAGCATTTT; CDR3 protein: CASSLGGVNQPQHF
J gene: TRBJ1-4; V gene: TRBV30; clone size: -; D gene: -; CDR3 DNA: TGTGCCTGGAGCCCTAGGACCCGAGGGGAAAAACTGTTTTTT; CDR3 protein: CAWSPRTRGEKLFF
J gene: TRBJ1-2; V gene: TRBV27; clone size: -; D gene: -; CDR3 DNA: TGTGCCAGCAGTCTACAGGGTGGCTTGGCCTACACCTTC; CDR3 protein: CASSLQGGLAYTF
J gene: TRBJ1-1; V gene: TRBV27; clone size: -; D gene: TRBD1; CDR3 DNA: TGTGCCAGCAGTCCCGGGACAGGGAAGGAGAACACTGAAGCTTTCTTT; CDR3 protein: CASSPGTGKENTEAFF
J gene: TRBJ1-4; V gene: TRBV5-1; clone size: few; D gene: -; CDR3 DNA: TGCGCCAGCAGCTTGGTGGCGGCAACGGGGAGGGAAAAACTGTTTTTT; CDR3 protein: CASSLVAATGREKLFF
J gene: TRBJ2-7; V gene: TRBV30; clone size: once; D gene: TRBD1; CDR3 DNA: TGTGCTACAGGGGGTTACGAGCAGTACTTC; CDR3 protein: CATGGYEQYF
J gene: TRBJ1-2; V gene: TRBV2; clone size: -; D gene: TRBD1; CDR3 DNA: TGTGCCAGCCGCGAAAGGACAGGGGGCATGGACTATGGCTACACCTTC; CDR3 protein: CASRERTGGMDYGYTF
J gene: TRBJ2-2; V gene: TRBV5-1; clone size: -; D gene: -; CDR3 DNA: TGCGCCAGCAGGGAGTTAGCTGGTACCGGGGAGCTGTTTTTT; CDR3 protein: CASRELAGTGELFF
J gene: TRBJ2-5; V gene: TRBV5-1; clone size: -; D gene: TRBD1; CDR3 DNA: TGCGCCAGCAGCCCTGACAGGGGATTCGAGACCCAGTACTTC; CDR3 protein: CASSPDRGFETQYF
J gene: TRBJ1-1; V gene: TRBV12-3/TRBV12-4; clone size: -; D gene: -; CDR3 DNA: TGTGCCAGCAAGAAGAACACTGAAGCTTTCTTT; CDR3 protein: CASKKNTEAFF
J gene: TRBJ1-1; V gene: TRBV18; clone size: -; D gene: -; CDR3 DNA: TGTGCCAGCTCACGGGACCAAGGCACTGAAGCTTTCTTT; CDR3 protein: CASSRDQGTEAFF
J gene: TRBJ2-3; V gene: TRBV9; clone size: -; D gene: TRBD1; CDR3 DNA: TGTGCCAGCAGCGTAGAGGACAGGGGGCTGGCCCGGCAGTATTTT; CDR3 protein: CASSVEDRGLARQYF
J gene: TRBJ1-5; V gene: TRBV27; clone size: -; D gene: -; CDR3 DNA: TGTGCCAGCAGTTTATATTGGCGGTCCCAAGATCAGCCCCAGCATTTT; CDR3 protein: CASSLYWRSQDQPQHF